This T cell receptor beta chain was captured by sequencing in a study of blood T cell repertoires in COVID-19. On the study more broadly: The study drew acute and convalescent COVID-19 samples from the United States, Italy and Spain.

The CDR3 loop spans 12 amino acids. The germline V gene encodes CDR1 GTSNPN and CDR2 SVGIG (reference sequence). With 2 bases removed from V and 2 bases from J, the gap between germline ends came to 3 bases. Original analysis: Amplification with reference gene primers provided the estimates of nucleated cell counts. Sequenced by immunoSEQ multiplex PCR; TCRdb stores in-frame clones only, minus some. V and J calls and clone size are given by that table; D and trimming were obtained from the DNA. The table includes a few hundred thousand clones, more than 70% detected once. Sequencing was done on a sample of peripheral blood. This TCR derives from a woman between 50 and 59 years old with acute or convalescent COVID-19. This chain uses TRBV30 with TRBJ1-4; no clear D. In DNA form, the CDR3 reads TGTGCCTGGAGTCGGACTAATGAAAAACTGTTTTTT. Its translation: CAWSRTNEKLFF.